This is a list of T cell receptor beta chains from one sample in a study of T cells after somatic rescue of genetic block. Using immunoSEQ multiplex PCR, the repertoire was profiled, and TCRdb retains in-frame clones only, with some absent. Among about 72,000 clones, approximately 91% were seen once, and the ten largest hold approximately 2.9%. Sequencing was carried out using peripheral blood mononuclear cells (PBMCs). These receptors were taken from a man aged 25-45 years. CDR3s include the opening cysteine and the closing phenylalanine or tryptophan. A D gene is named only where the DNA matches it firmly. The size entry is marked missing in some rows and otherwise reads once, few, many or a size class.

V: TRBV11-2; length: 16; D: TRBD2; J: TRBJ2-5; size: .; CDR3: CASRPGTSGIQETQYF; DNA: TGTGCCAGCAGACCCGGGACTAGCGGGATCCAAGAGACCCAGTACTTC
V: TRBV19; length: 17; D: TRBD2; J: TRBJ2-3; size: .; CDR3: CASSIVGLAGGTDTQYF; DNA: TGTGCCAGTAGTATAGTAGGGCTAGCGGGGGGCACAGATACGCAGTATTTT
V: TRBV29-1; length: 15; D: TRBD1; J: TRBJ1-2; size: .; CDR3: CSVEALGGIGYGYTF; DNA: TGCAGCGTTGAAGCACTAGGGGGCATTGGCTATGGCTACACCTTC
V: TRBV28; length: 14; D: TRBD2; J: TRBJ2-7; size: .; CDR3: CASSTTPGSGGLYF; DNA: TGTGCCAGCAGCACCACCCCGGGTAGCGGGGGGTTGTACTTC
V: TRBV7-6; length: 14; D: TRBD1; J: TRBJ2-1; size: .; CDR3: CASSRQGVYNEQFF; DNA: TGTGCCAGCAGTCGGCAGGGGGTTTACAATGAGCAGTTCTTC
V: TRBV5-1; length: 12; D: .; J: TRBJ1-2; size: once; CDR3: CASSSGTYGYTF; DNA: TGCGCCAGCAGCTCAGGCACCTATGGCTACACCTTC
V: TRBV5-6; length: 15; D: .; J: TRBJ1-1; size: .; CDR3: CASSLYAWRNTEAFF; DNA: TGTGCCAGCAGCTTGTACGCGTGGAGGAACACTGAAGCTTTCTTT
V: TRBV6-6; length: 15; D: TRBD2; J: TRBJ2-1; size: .; CDR3: CASRASSGSMDEQFF; DNA: TGTGCCAGCAGAGCTTCTAGCGGGAGCATGGATGAGCAGTTCTTC
V: TRBV9; length: 15; D: TRBD2; J: TRBJ2-3; size: .; CDR3: CASSDSSGVTDTQYF; DNA: TGTGCCAGCAGCGACTCTAGCGGGGTCACAGATACGCAGTATTTT
V: TRBV5-6; length: 15; D: .; J: TRBJ2-7; size: .; CDR3: CASSLGFDHSREQYF; DNA: TGTGCCAGCAGCTTGGGGTTTGACCACAGTCGGGAGCAGTACTTC
V: TRBV6-6; length: 14; D: TRBD1; J: TRBJ2-7; size: .; CDR3: CASRGQGTTYEQYF; DNA: TGTGCCAGCAGGGGACAGGGGACAACCTACGAGCAGTACTTC
V: TRBV28; length: 14; D: TRBD2; J: TRBJ2-3; size: .; CDR3: CASSLPLAGGTQYF; DNA: TGTGCCAGCAGTTTACCCCTAGCGGGTGGTACGCAGTATTTT
V: TRBV4-1; length: 14; D: TRBD1; J: TRBJ1-4; size: .; CDR3: CASSQGQGNEKLFF; DNA: TGCGCCAGCAGCCAAGGACAGGGGAATGAAAAACTGTTTTTT
V: TRBV7-9; length: 14; D: .; J: TRBJ1-4; size: .; CDR3: CASSTGTSGEKLFF; DNA: TGTGCCAGCAGCACTGGGACATCCGGTGAAAAACTGTTTTTT
V: TRBV10-2; length: 15; D: .; J: TRBJ2-7; size: .; CDR3: CACRGLTQPGYEQYF; DNA: TGCGCCTGCAGGGGACTAACCCAACCTGGGTACGAGCAGTACTTC
V: TRBV27; length: 16; D: .; J: TRBJ1-2; size: once; CDR3: CASSLSPGAAHYGYTF; DNA: TGTGCCAGCAGTTTATCCCCTGGGGCCGCTCACTATGGCTACACCTTC
V: TRBV15; length: 16; D: TRBD1; J: TRBJ1-2; size: .; CDR3: CATSSHGLQGRYGYTF; DNA: TGTGCCACCAGCTCCCACGGGCTACAGGGGAGATATGGCTACACCTTC
V: TRBV15; length: 12; D: .; J: TRBJ2-5; size: .; CDR3: CATSTGPETQYF; DNA: TGTGCCACCAGCACCGGCCCAGAGACCCAGTACTTC